One and the same sample provided the 17 T cell receptor beta chains below, sequenced in a study of T cell responses to AZD1222 COVID-19 vaccine. The data were produced by immunoSEQ multiplex PCR, yet TCRdb's version contains in-frame clones alone and is incomplete. The sample comprises 50,000 to 55,000 clones, roughly 80% of which are singletons, and roughly 27% rests with the top ten. Sample: peripheral blood, taken on day 0 of AZD1222 vaccination. These receptors all come from an adult in good health.

The V call is TRBV3-1 (or the pseudogene TRBV3-2), the J call TRBJ1-5; maybe TRBD1 (5 bases). Per germline, CDR1 LGHDT and CDR2 YNNKEL (reference sequence). Trimming removed 1 base at V and 8 bases at J, with 9 bases between. The length of the CDR3 is 13 residues. CDR3 in amino acids: CASSQGGREPQHF. The CDR3 coding sequence is TGTGCCAGCAGCCAAGGGGGCAGGGAGCCCCAGCATTTT.

The rearrangement uses TRBV28 and TRBJ2-7, with TRBD1 identical over 8 bases. Germline loops: CDR1 MDHEN, CDR2 SYDVKM. This CDR3 spans 13 amino acids. V trimming: 3 bases; J trimming: 6 bases; junction bases outside the gene matches: 4. The CDR3: CASSFADRVEQYF. CDR3 in DNA: TGTGCCAGCAGTTTCGCGGACAGGGTCGAGCAGTACTTC.

V and J are TRBV3-1 (or the pseudogene TRBV3-2) and TRBJ2-3; D possibly corresponds to TRBD2 (5 bases). V lost 0 bases and J 5 bases, leaving 9 bases between the germline ends. Germline CDR1 reads LGHDT; CDR2 reads YNNKEL (reference sequence). This CDR3 is built from 14 residues. The CDR3 DNA reads TGTGCCAGCAGCCAAGAGGGAGACGTAGATACGCAGTATTTT. Protein sequence: CASSQEGDVDTQYF.

This chain uses TRBV19 with TRBJ1-6; the D gene is possibly TRBD1 (5 bases). Per the germline V gene, CDR1 is LNHDA and CDR2 is SQIVND (reference sequence). The CDR3 is 13 residues long. V was pared by 3 bases and J by 9 bases, with 9 bases between. CDR3 sequence: CASSIGGFSPLHF. CDR3 in DNA: TGTGCCAGTAGTATTGGGGGGTTTTCACCCCTCCACTTT. The complete variable domain, with remaining parts taken from reference TRBV19 and TRBJ1-6, reads DGGITQSPKYLFRKEGQNVTLSCEQNLNHDAMYWYRQDPGQGLRLIYYSQIVNDFQKGDIAEGYSVSREKKESFPLTVTSAQKNPTAFYLCASSIGGFSPLHFGNGTRLTVT.

The chain recombines TRBV7-2 with TRBJ1-4, with 8 bases fitting TRBD1. Germline assignment: CDR1 SGHTA and CDR2 FQGNSA. The ends lost 5 bases at V and 8 bases at J; junction bases unmatched: 4. CDR3 length: 13 amino acids. The chain's CDR3 is CASSARDREKLFF. Here the CDR3 DNA reads TGTGCCAGCAGCGCCCGGGACAGGGAAAAACTGTTTTTT. Variable domain in full (rest from reference TRBV7-2 and TRBJ1-4): GAGVSQSPSNKVTEKGKDVELRCDPISGHTALYWYRQSLGQGLEFLIYFQGNSAPDKSGLPSDRFSAERTGGSVSTLTIQRTQQEDSAVYLCASSARDREKLFFGSGTQLSVL.

The chain links TRBV7-2 to TRBJ1-4; D not resolved. The V gene lost 3 bases and the J gene lost 10 bases, with 15 bases spanning the gap. The germline CDR1 and CDR2 sequences are SGHTA and FQGNSA. The CDR3 covers 14 residues. The CDR3 is CASSLAREGGKLFF. CDR3 DNA sequence: TGTGCCAGCAGCTTGGCGCGAGAAGGTGGAAAACTGTTTTTT. The full variable domain, its missing parts supplied by reference TRBV7-2 and TRBJ1-4, is GAGVSQSPSNKVTEKGKDVELRCDPISGHTALYWYRQSLGQGLEFLIYFQGNSAPDKSGLPSDRFSAERTGGSVSTLTIQRTQQEDSAVYLCASSLAREGGKLFFGSGTQLSVL.

A single count supports this clone. V is TRBV7-3 and J is TRBJ2-1; 11 bases agree with TRBD2. Trimming at V came to 5 bases and at J to 9 bases, leaving 9 bases not matched to a gene. This CDR3 comprises 15 residues. The germline V gene has CDR1 SGHTA and CDR2 FQGTGA. CDR3 sequence (DNA): TGTGCCAGCAGCCTCATCACTAGCGGGAGTACTGAGCAGTTCTTC. Translated: CASSLITSGSTEQFF.

The rearrangement joins TRBV5-1 to TRBJ2-3; 8 positions agree with TRBD2. The CDR3 has 15 amino acids. V lost 7 bases, J lost 0 bases, and 7 bases stayed unmatched. Germline V gene lookup returns CDR1 SGHRS and CDR2 YFSETQ. The DNA of the CDR3 is TGCGCCAGCGCCATAGCGGGGACTAGCACAGATACGCAGTATTTT. Encoded protein: CASAIAGTSTDTQYF.

V is TRBV19 and J is TRBJ2-3, with 7 bases matching TRBD1. With 0 bases clipped from V and 2 bases from J, the junction kept 5 bases outside the gene matches. Germline lookup yields CDR1 LNHDA and CDR2 SQIVND (reference sequence). The CDR3 consists of 16 residues. CDR3 nucleotides: TGTGCCAGTAGTATAGATGGGACAGCCTACACAGATACGCAGTATTTT. Its translation: CASSIDGTAYTDTQYF.

In this sample, this clone turned up many times. The same CDR3 arises from other DNA sequences in this sample as well. The chain employs TRBV27 and TRBJ2-7, with 7 bases fitting TRBD1. Germline V gene sequence: CDR1 MNHEY, CDR2 SMNVEV (reference sequence). V lost 5 bases to trimming and J lost 4 bases; unmatched junction nucleotides: 5. This CDR3 region has 13 residues. The CDR3 spells CASSRQGGYEQYF. The CDR3 DNA follows: TGTGCCAGCAGTCGACAGGGTGGGTACGAGCAGTACTTC.

The chain joins TRBV5-1 to TRBJ1-1; D is undetermined. Germline values: CDR1 SGHRS, CDR2 YFSETQ. This CDR3 is 17 amino acids long. Trimming shortened V by 1 base and J by 1 base, and 17 bases separated the two germline ends. Written as DNA, the CDR3 is TGCGCCAGCAGCTTGTTAACGGACGGGGAGGCGAACACTGAAGCTTTCTTT. Protein: CASSLLTDGEANTEAFF. Full variable domain (remainder filled in from reference TRBV5-1 and TRBJ1-1): KAGVTQTPRYLIKTRGQQVTLSCSPISGHRSVSWYQQTPGQGLQFLFEYFSETQRNKGNFPGRFSGRQFSNSRSEMNVSTLELGDSALYLCASSLLTDGEANTEAFFGQGTRLTVV.

This sequence joins TRBV19 and TRBJ1-5; D unresolved. V was shortened by 8 bases and J by 0 bases, with 11 bases between the two germline ends. Per the germline V gene, CDR1 is LNHDA and CDR2 is SQIVND (reference sequence). The CDR3 covers 14 residues. DNA of the CDR3: TGTGCCAGTGTGACCCGCCATAGCAATCAGCCCCAGCATTTT. Encoded protein: CASVTRHSNQPQHF.

This clone has only a few counts. The chain employs TRBV2 and TRBJ1-5; D is unresolved. The V end was cut by 3 bases, the J end by 4 bases, with 10 bases between. CDR1 is SNHLY and CDR2 is FYNNEI in the germline V gene. The CDR3 runs to 14 residues. This CDR3 is CASSDHNGNQPQHF. CDR3 sequence (DNA): TGTGCCAGCAGTGACCACAACGGGAATCAGCCCCAGCATTTT.

The rearrangement uses TRBV4-1 and TRBJ2-3, with TRBD2 as a possible D gene (5 bases). This CDR3 comprises 15 residues. Germline CDR1 reads MGHRA; CDR2 reads YSYEKL. V dropped 1 base and J dropped 2 bases, with 10 bases sitting between them. CDR3 loop: CASSQGRGFTDTQYF. Here the CDR3 DNA reads TGCGCCAGCAGCCAAGGACGGGGTTTCACAGATACGCAGTATTTT.

The chain carries TRBV3-1 (or the pseudogene TRBV3-2) and TRBJ1-2; TRBD1 might be the D (5 bases). The CDR3 totals 15 residues. Between the trimmed V and J ends, which lost 6 bases and 2 bases, there was a span of 16 bases. The germline gives CDR1 LGHDT, CDR2 YNNKEL (reference sequence). The DNA for the CDR3 is TGTGCCAGCAGGCCACTTGGGGCGGAAAACTATGGCTACACCTTC. As protein: CASRPLGAENYGYTF.

This clone was seen a handful of times. The genes are TRBV14 and TRBJ1-6, with 7 bases aligning to TRBD1. This CDR3 has 13 amino acids. CDR1 SGHDN and CDR2 FVKESK come from the germline V gene. V shed 8 bases and J 7 bases; nucleotides not matched to a gene: 5. The CDR3 DNA is TGTGCCAGCCAGGACAGGATCAATTCACCCCTCCACTTT. Translation gives CASQDRINSPLHF.

The chain carries TRBV7-9 and TRBJ1-6; D remains unclear. The CDR3 has 16 residues. CDR1 and CDR2 (germline): SEHNR, FQNEAQ (reference sequence). The germline V and J ends were trimmed by 3 bases and 0 bases, with 9 bases remaining between them. The CDR3 DNA reads as TGTGCCAGCAGCTTTTTAGGGAGCTCCTATAATTCACCCCTCCACTTT. Its protein product is CASSFLGSSYNSPLHF. The full variable domain, its missing parts supplied by reference TRBV7-9 and TRBJ1-6, is DTGVSQNPRHKITKRGQNVTFRCDPISEHNRLYWYRQTLGQGPEFLTYFQNEAQLEKSRLLSDRFSAERPKGSFSTLEIQRTEQGDSAMYLCASSFLGSSYNSPLHFGNGTRLTVT.